This T cell receptor beta chain was found in a study of blood T cells in healthy people across ages. Notes on the study in general: Roughly linearly, TCR beta diversity per million T cells fell as age increased.

Donors gave approximately 9.9 milliliters of peripheral blood apiece. The authors isolated at least 6 million PBMCs per sample. This clonotype was counted a single time. As yet, its antigen is unknown. Together with a sample-barcoded 5' primer, a J-beta primer mix was included in a second PCR lasting about 7 to 12 cycles. Through a template-switch adaptor with 12 random nucleotides, each cDNA molecule received a tag. TCRdb recomputed calls from the 5' RACE reads with MiXCR, one row per CDR3 protein. Here the sample spans hundreds of thousands of distinct CDR3 sequences, roughly 56% being singletons. CDR1 MNHNS and CDR2 SASEGT come from the germline V gene. The CDR3 is 15 residues long. The J segment lost 4 bases and the V segment lost 3 bases, leaving 3 bases of the junction unmatched.

The source is a man between 40 and 49 years old in good health. The sample taken for sequencing was blood. V usage is TRBV6-1 and J usage is TRBJ2-3; 11 bases are a match to TRBD2. The CDR3 DNA follows: TGTGCCAGCAGTGAGGGACTAGCGGAGTCAGATACGCAGTATTTT. Translation: CASSEGLAESDTQYF.